These T cell receptor beta chains were read from a single sample in a study of somatic mutations in cytotoxic T cells in rheumatoid arthritis. The repertoire was sequenced with immunoSEQ multiplex PCR; TCRdb's copy has only in-frame clones and lacks some. The table includes fewer than 25,000 clones, 82% detected once. The source material was CD8+ T cells sorted from blood. Receptor source: a woman in her forties or fifties in good health. CDR3s include the opening cysteine and the closing phenylalanine or tryptophan. D genes are given only for firm matches. Clone size is stated in some rows and not others, as once, few, many or a class when expanded.

v_call	d_call	clone_size	j_call	cdr3_length	cdr3_nt	cdr3_aa
TRBV6-1	.	.	TRBJ2-7	13	TGTGCCAGCAGTGAATACGGGGGTTACGAGCAGTACTTC	CASSEYGGYEQYF
TRBV19	.	.	TRBJ2-2	13	TGTGCCAGTAGTGCGGACGGCCCTTGGGAGCTGTTTTTT	CASSADGPWELFF
TRBV11-2	.	few	TRBJ1-3	17	TGTGCCAGCAGCCTGGATTCGCGGGGACCTGGGGGAAACACCATATATTTT	CASSLDSRGPGGNTIYF
TRBV27	.	.	TRBJ2-3	12	TGTGCCAGCAGTCCTAGGGGTGGGACGCAGTATTTT	CASSPRGGTQYF
TRBV29-1	.	.	TRBJ1-2	17	TGCAGCGTTGAAGGCATAGAGAGGGTAGACCTTAACTATGGCTACACCTTC	CSVEGIERVDLNYGYTF
TRBV7-8	TRBD1	once	TRBJ2-7	17	TGTGCCAGCAGCTTGTCCGGGACAGGTCCTGGTTCCTACGAGCAGTACTTC	CASSLSGTGPGSYEQYF
TRBV9	.	.	TRBJ2-3	14	TGTGCCAGCAGTGACGGGACATACACAGATACGCAGTATTTT	CASSDGTYTDTQYF
TRBV11-2	TRBD1	.	TRBJ2-1	13	TGTGCCAGCACCGGGGACAGGGACAATGAGCAGTTCTTC	CASTGDRDNEQFF
TRBV9	.	.	TRBJ2-6	15	TGTGCCAGCAGCCCGGGAGTGTCTGGGGCCAACGTCCTGACTTTC	CASSPGVSGANVLTF
TRBV5-4	.	.	TRBJ1-1	13	TGTGCCAGCAGCCCGGGACCTATGTATGAAGCTTTCTTT	CASSPGPMYEAFF
TRBV5-6	.	once	TRBJ2-5	13	TGTGCCAGCAGCTTTGGCGCTCAAGAGACCCAGTACTTC	CASSFGAQETQYF
TRBV2	.	few	TRBJ2-7	14	TGTGCCAGCAGGGCTGGCGGGCTCTCCTACGAGCAGTACTTC	CASRAGGLSYEQYF
TRBV21-1	.	.	TRBJ1-1	17	TGTGCCAGCAGCAAGCGAGCAGGGGGACAGCCGAACACTGAAGCTTTCTTT	CASSKRAGGQPNTEAFF
TRBV27	.	.	TRBJ2-7	13	TGTGCCAGCAGTCGGGACTGGACCGCCGAGCAGTACTTC	CASSRDWTAEQYF